One and the same sample provided the 9 T cell receptor beta chains below, sequenced in a study of CD8 T cells in Susac syndrome. Reverse transcription of 0.5 to 1 ug RNA was performed with random hexamers. TCRdb reprocessed the immunoSEQ multiplex PCR reads with MiXCR, giving one entry per CDR3 protein. The sample holds a few hundred thousand distinct CDR3 sequences; 85% to 90% are singletons and the top ten take roughly 0.1%. Sequenced input: CD8+ T cells from PBMCs. The receptor set was obtained from a human donor with multiple sclerosis.

Here the CDR3 reads CASKIAGDVRNEQFF. CDR3 coding DNA: TGTGCCAGCAAAATAGCGGGAGACGTACGGAATGAGCAGTTCTTC. The gene calls are TRBV27 and TRBJ2-1, with TRBD2 matching over 9 bases. Germline V gene data show CDR1 as MNHEY and CDR2 as SMNVEV (reference sequence). V shed 7 bases and J 7 bases; nucleotides not matched to a gene: 11. The CDR3 is made up of 15 amino acids.

A note on this clonotype: One junction end disagrees with the germline gene, perhaps due to a read error. The chain recombines TRBV27 with TRBJ2-5; D gene ambiguous. The CDR3 is 15 amino acids. Looked up from germline, CDR1 is MNHEY and CDR2 is SMNVEV (reference sequence). The CDR3 nucleotides are TGTGCCAGCAGTCACGGATCTAGGGTCCAAGAGTCCCAGTACTTC. Its translation is CASSHGSRVQESQYF.

The chain carries TRBV4-1 and TRBJ2-7; D unclear. Germline V lookup: CDR1 MGHRA, CDR2 YSYEKL. V shed 4 bases and J shed 0 bases, with 16 bases lying between them. The CDR3 extends over 16 amino acids. CDR3 DNA sequence: TGCGCCAGCAGCCTGGGCCACAGTCCTAGCTCCTACGAGCAGTACTTC. Translating it yields CASSLGHSPSSYEQYF.

The genes are TRBV4-2 and TRBJ2-1; 10 bases map to TRBD2. The V and J ends lost 0 bases and 7 bases, in that order; junction bases with no gene match: 9. CDR3 length equals 17 residues. Germline assignment: CDR1 LGHNA and CDR2 YNFKEQ. This chain's CDR3 is CASSQEGEREGWNEQFF. The CDR3 DNA is TGTGCCAGCAGCCAAGAAGGGGAGCGGGAGGGCTGGAATGAGCAGTTCTTC.

Only a few counts were recorded for this clonotype. The chain recombines TRBV6-1 with TRBJ2-1; D call uncertain. The CDR3 has 12 amino acids. Germline V CDR1 and CDR2: MNHNS, SASEGT. Trimming took off 6 bases at V and 4 bases at J, with 7 bases between the two ends. This CDR3 reads CASREIYNEQFF. The CDR3, as DNA: TGTGCCAGCAGAGAAATATACAATGAGCAGTTCTTC.

V is TRBV11-2 and J is TRBJ2-7; tentatively, D is TRBD2 (5 bases). V was shortened by 3 bases and J by 7 bases, with 10 bases between the two germline ends. Germline CDR1 SGHAT, CDR2 FQNNGV. This CDR3 comprises 12 residues. CDR3 nucleotides: TGTGCCAGCAGCTTCGGGGTCCTGGAGCAGTACTTC. Translating it yields CASSFGVLEQYF.

The chain is built from TRBV9 and TRBJ2-1; TRBD1 agrees at 7 bases. Germline V lookup: CDR1 SGDLS, CDR2 YYNGEE. V trimming: 2 bases; J trimming: 4 bases; junction bases outside the gene matches: 12. The CDR3 loop spans 17 amino acids. The CDR3: CASSVHPLQGPYNEQFF. The CDR3 nucleotides read TGTGCCAGCAGCGTCCACCCGTTACAGGGGCCTTACAATGAGCAGTTCTTC.

The chain joins TRBV12-3 or TRBV12-4 to TRBJ2-7; TRBD2 might be the D (5 bases). V was trimmed by 4 bases and J by 9 bases, leaving 25 bases between them. There are 16 residues in the CDR3. CDR3 coding DNA: TGTGCCAGCAGTTATCTGGGCGGACTGCCGGGTGGAACGCAGTACTTC. The encoded protein is CASSYLGGLPGGTQYF.

The chain carries TRBV2 and TRBJ2-1; TRBD1 matches at 7 bases. V lost 1 base and J lost 4; bases outside the gene matches: 1. This CDR3 region has 14 residues. Germline V gives CDR1 SNHLY, CDR2 FYNNEI. CDR3 sequence reads: CASSEEGQYNEQFF. CDR3 in DNA: TGTGCCAGCAGTGAAGAGGGACAGTACAATGAGCAGTTCTTC. The whole variable domain, filled in from reference TRBV2 and TRBJ2-1, reads EPEVTQTPSHQVTQMGQEVILRCVPISNHLYFYWYRQILGQKVEFLVSFYNNEISEKSEIFDDQFSVERPDGSNFTLKIRSTKLEDSAMYFCASSEEGQYNEQFFGPGTRLTVL.